One sample yielded the 28 T cell receptor beta chains listed below, sequenced in a study of shared clonotypes between healthy human individuals (dated by TCRdb to about 2020). The library relied on the immunoSEQ multiplex PCR assay. The clones in this table, taken by TCRdb from immuneACCESS, are in-frame only. Not every clone is retained; where verified, under half of the shortfall comes from an unresolved V gene, and the cause of the rest is unknown. Across this sample there are approximately 1.4 million clones, with 98% seen only once. The ten largest clones add up to about 0.4% of the sample. Input material: naive CD4+ T cells sorted from blood. The sample's cell subset or site label, decoded: CD45RA+ positively selected. All receptors derive from a man younger than 45 in good health.

This chain joins TRBV13 and TRBJ2-5; 9 nucleotides line up with TRBD1. The CDR3 extends over 15 amino acids. CDR1 is PRHDT and CDR2 is FYEKMQ in the germline V gene (reference sequence). Germline trimming cut 3 bases from V and 4 bases from J; bases unmatched to any gene: 6. The chain's CDR3 is CASSFKGQGRETQYF. As DNA, the CDR3 is TGTGCCAGCAGCTTCAAGGGACAGGGTCGAGAGACCCAGTACTTC.

The V and J genes are TRBV9 and TRBJ2-2, with a possible D match to TRBD2 (6 bases). V lost 4 bases to trimming and J lost 4 bases, with 20 bases between them. CDR1 and CDR2 (germline): SGDLS, YYNGEE. The CDR3 spans 17 residues. The CDR3, as DNA: TGTGCCAGCAGCCCACGGCAGGGACTTTCGGGCACCGGGGAGCTGTTTTTT. Amino acid sequence: CASSPRQGLSGTGELFF.

The CDR3 loop reads CASSGGGSVYNEQFF. Here the CDR3 DNA reads TGCGCCAGCAGTGGGGGCGGGAGCGTCTACAATGAGCAGTTCTTC. The chain is built from TRBV5-1 and TRBJ2-1, with D maybe TRBD2 (7 bases). CDR1 SGHRS and CDR2 YFSETQ come from the germline V gene. CDR3 length: 15 residues. Trimming took off 5 bases at V and 3 bases at J, with 15 bases between the two ends.

The chain is built from TRBV21-1 and TRBJ2-6; TRBD1, the table's D call, was not compared with the DNA. TRBV21-1 is noted as a pseudogene. The length of the CDR3 is 24 residues. CDR3 in amino acids: CASSKERTGKENQTYSSGANVLTF. The CDR3 bases are TGTGCCAGCAGCAAAGAACGCACAGGGAAAGAAAACCAAACTTACTCCTCTGGGGCCAACGTCCTGACTTTC.

The chain carries TRBV18 and TRBJ2-1; TRBD2 matches 9 bases. Germline assignment: CDR1 KGHSH and CDR2 LQKENI. After removal of 6 bases from V and 8 bases from J, the junction contained 11 bases not matched to a gene. The CDR3 loop spans 15 amino acids. This CDR3 is CASSPPGAGGHEQFF. As DNA, the CDR3 is TGTGCCAGCTCCCCTCCCGGTGCGGGAGGGCATGAGCAGTTCTTC.

The CDR3 sequence is CAISAGGLGVGAFF. The CDR3, as DNA: TGTGCCATCAGCGCAGGGGGCTTGGGGGTCGGAGCTTTCTTT. The chain recombines TRBV10-3 with TRBJ1-1; 8 nucleotides line up with TRBD1. This CDR3 has 14 amino acids. Germline V lookup: CDR1 ENHRY, CDR2 SYGVKD. The J segment lost 10 bases and the V segment lost 6 bases, leaving 13 bases of the junction unmatched.

This chain joins TRBV29-1 and TRBJ2-4; D perhaps matches TRBD2 (5 bases). Trimming removed 4 bases from V and 4 bases from J, with 14 bases in between. In germline, CDR1 is SQVTM, CDR2 ANQGSEA. This CDR3 is 14 amino acids long. The CDR3 DNA reads as TGCAGCGTTGTTTACGGGAAAGGGAAAAACATTCAGTACTTC. Translated, it gives CSVVYGKGKNIQYF. Full variable domain (rest looked up from reference TRBV29-1 and TRBJ2-4): SAVISQKPSRDICQRGTSLTIQCQVDSQVTMMFWYRQQPGQSLTLIATANQGSEATYESGFVIDKFPISRPNLTFSTLTVSNMSPEDSSIYLCSVVYGKGKNIQYFGAGTRLSVL.

The V and J genes are TRBV9 and TRBJ2-1; perhaps TRBD1 as D (6 bases). The length of the CDR3 is 15 residues. Germline CDR1 is SGDLS and CDR2 is YYNGEE. V shed 3 bases and J shed 2 bases, with 12 bases lying between them. This CDR3 reads CASSASWDTYNEQFF. The CDR3, as DNA: TGTGCCAGCAGCGCCTCTTGGGACACCTACAATGAGCAGTTCTTC.

This clone has only one observation. V gene TRBV28 combines with J gene TRBJ1-5; TRBD1 matches at 9 bases. J was trimmed by 6 bases and V by 6 bases; bases with no gene match: 6. This CDR3 contains 14 residues. In germline, CDR1 is MDHEN, CDR2 SYDVKM. The CDR3 region is CASRIQGAGQPQHF. CDR3 bases: TGTGCCAGCAGAATACAGGGGGCGGGTCAGCCCCAGCATTTT. Full variable domain (outside the CDR3, taken from reference TRBV28 and TRBJ1-5): DVKVTQSSRYLVKRTGEKVFLECVQDMDHENMFWYRQDPGLGLRLIYFSYDVKMKEKGDIPEGYSVSREKKERFSLILESASTNQTSMYLCASRIQGAGQPQHFGDGTRLSIL.

V gene TRBV5-1 combines with J gene TRBJ1-2; maybe TRBD1 (5 bases). V was clipped by 0 bases and J by 7 bases, with 16 bases between them. The germline gives CDR1 SGHRS, CDR2 YFSETQ. CDR3 length: 15 amino acids. CDR3 sequence (DNA): TGCGCCAGCAGCTTGGGGCAGGGCAAAAGAAGTGGCTACACCTTC. The encoded protein is CASSLGQGKRSGYTF.

This chain uses TRBV7-3 with TRBJ2-1; either TRBD1 or TRBD2 may supply D (5 bases each). V was trimmed by 4 bases and J by 12 bases, leaving 19 bases between them. This CDR3 has 14 amino acids. Germline loops: CDR1 SGHTA, CDR2 FQGTGA. This CDR3 reads CASSYQGTRDPQFF. The CDR3 coding sequence is TGTGCCAGCAGCTACCAGGGCACTCGGGACCCGCAGTTCTTC.

The V gene is TRBV7-2, the J gene TRBJ2-7, with D hard to call. Trimming stripped 5 bases from V and 6 bases from J, with 17 bases between. Germline V lookup: CDR1 SGHTA, CDR2 FQGNSA. The length of the CDR3 is 14 residues. The CDR3 spells CASSGFGLVGEQYF. CDR3 nucleotides: TGTGCCAGCAGCGGCTTCGGCCTCGTCGGCGAGCAGTACTTC.

Turning to this clone: Other DNA sequences in the same sample also yield this CDR3. V and J are TRBV9 and TRBJ2-1; 9 bases fit TRBD2. Germline V gives CDR1 SGDLS, CDR2 YYNGEE. V shed 2 bases and J 5 bases; nucleotides not matched to a gene: 2. This CDR3 has 14 amino acids. The CDR3 spells CASSVRLADNEQFF. The CDR3 bases are TGTGCCAGCAGCGTTCGACTAGCGGACAATGAGCAGTTCTTC.

The CDR3: CASSIRGLGYTF. The CDR3 DNA sequence: TGTGCCAGTAGTATACGTGGGTTGGGCTACACCTTC. V gene TRBV19 combines with J gene TRBJ1-2; D is ambiguous. The CDR3 has 12 amino acids. Looked up from germline, CDR1 is LNHDA and CDR2 is SQIVND (reference sequence). Trimming cost V 2 bases and J 8 bases, with 9 bases left between them.

This clone showed up just once. This chain uses TRBV19 with TRBJ2-1; D not resolved. Deletions cut 1 base from V and 7 bases from J, with 11 bases between. This CDR3 comprises 14 residues. The germline CDR1 and CDR2 sequences are LNHDA and SQIVND (reference sequence). In DNA form, the CDR3 reads TGTGCCAGTAGTATAGGATGGATATCAAATGAGCAGTTCTTC. Its translation is CASSIGWISNEQFF.

The chain has TRBV6-6 and TRBJ1-2, with D hard to call. V was trimmed by 7 bases and J by 5 bases, leaving 8 bases between them. The CDR3 is 11 residues long. CDR1 and CDR2 from the germline V gene are MNHNY and SVGAGI (reference sequence). DNA for the CDR3: TGTGCCAGCAAATCCGGGTATGGCTACACCTTC. Its protein product is CASKSGYGYTF.

This clone was recorded once. The rearrangement uses TRBV5-6 and TRBJ2-5; 7 nucleotides line up with TRBD2. Trimming removed 2 bases from V and 5 bases from J; junction bases left unmatched: 9. Germline CDR1 reads SGHDT; CDR2 reads YYEEEE. This CDR3 is 15 amino acids long. Here the CDR3 DNA reads TGTGCCAGCAGCTTCGGGAGGAGGGCCGGGGAGACCCAGTACTTC. Amino acid sequence: CASSFGRRAGETQYF.

The chain employs TRBV4-1 and TRBJ2-3; D tentatively fits TRBD1 or TRBD2 (5 bases each). Trimming stripped 3 bases from V and 3 bases from J, with 13 bases between. Germline V gene data show CDR1 as MGHRA and CDR2 as YSYEKL. This CDR3 is built from 15 residues. In nucleotides, the CDR3 is TGCGCCAGCAGCCAGGGTGAGGGGTGGACAGATACGCAGTATTTT. The encoded protein is CASSQGEGWTDTQYF.

V and J are TRBV7-7 and TRBJ2-1; TRBD2 matches 10 bases. V shed 1 base and J 8 bases; nucleotides not matched to a gene: 8. This CDR3 spans 16 amino acids. Germline V gene sequence: CDR1 SSHAT, CDR2 FNYEAQ (reference sequence). CDR3 sequence reads: CASSLGLAGGSDEQFF. As DNA, the CDR3 is TGTGCCAGCAGCTTAGGATTAGCGGGAGGTTCCGATGAGCAGTTCTTC.

The chain joins TRBV19 to TRBJ1-1; 7 positions match TRBD1. The ends lost 7 bases at V and 1 base at J; junction bases unmatched: 18. Germline values: CDR1 LNHDA, CDR2 SQIVND (reference sequence). The CDR3 extends over 18 amino acids. The CDR3 region is CASKVLSGGGVRNTEAFF. CDR3 DNA: TGTGCCAGTAAAGTTTTATCAGGGGGAGGGGTACGGAACACTGAAGCTTTCTTT.

The chain has TRBV15 and TRBJ2-3; 7 positions agree with TRBD1. The CDR3 length is 14 residues. Germline V lookup: CDR1 LNHNV, CDR2 YYDKDF (reference sequence). Losses at the gene ends were 3 bases for V and 0 bases for J; bases not matched to a gene: 0. The CDR3 DNA reads TGTGCCACCAGCAGGGGACAGAGCACAGATACGCAGTATTTT. This encodes CATSRGQSTDTQYF.

This chain links TRBV27 with TRBJ1-2; D is perhaps TRBD1 (5 bases). With 0 bases removed from V and 4 bases from J, the gap between germline ends came to 15 bases. This CDR3 comprises 16 residues. The germline V gene encodes CDR1 MNHEY and CDR2 SMNVEV (reference sequence). CDR3 in DNA: TGTGCCAGCAGTTTATCAACCGCTTGGGGGGTCTATGGCTACACCTTC. Translating gives CASSLSTAWGVYGYTF.

This clone was detected only once. The chain links TRBV5-4 to TRBJ2-5; 7 nucleotides agree with TRBD2. The V and J ends lost 1 base and 4 bases, in that order; junction bases with no gene match: 7. The CDR3 loop spans 15 amino acids. In germline, CDR1 is SGHNT, CDR2 YYREEE (reference sequence). CDR3 bases: TGTGCCAGCAGCTTGTGGGGAGGGCTGGGAGAGACCCAGTACTTC. Its protein is CASSLWGGLGETQYF.

This chain connects TRBV7-6 to TRBJ2-7; D is possibly TRBD2 (6 bases). Germline lookup yields CDR1 SGHVS and CDR2 FNYEAQ. V was trimmed by 0 bases and J by 2 bases, leaving 11 bases between them. The CDR3 is 15 amino acids. The CDR3 here is CASSLAWGETYEQYF. In DNA, the CDR3 is TGTGCCAGCAGCTTAGCTTGGGGGGAAACCTACGAGCAGTACTTC.

The V and J genes are TRBV4-3 and TRBJ2-3; possibly TRBD2 for D (5 bases). Germline assignment: CDR1 LGHNA and CDR2 YSLEER. The V end was cut by 3 bases, the J end by 5 bases, with 12 bases between. The CDR3 consists of 14 residues. The CDR3 spells CASSQRGGGDTQYF. The CDR3, as DNA: TGCGCCAGCAGCCAGAGAGGAGGCGGAGATACGCAGTATTTT.

This sequence joins TRBV28 and TRBJ2-7, with D uncertain. This CDR3 has 15 amino acids. The germline V gene encodes CDR1 MDHEN and CDR2 SYDVKM. With 4 bases removed from V and 9 bases from J, the gap between germline ends came to 22 bases. The CDR3 loop is CASSYSDLRDTRQYF. The CDR3 nucleotides read TGTGCCAGCAGTTACAGTGACCTAAGAGACACAAGGCAGTACTTC.

V is TRBV11-2 and J is TRBJ1-1; a weak D match, TRBD1 (5 bases). Germline CDR1 is SGHAT and CDR2 is FQNNGV. This CDR3 has 14 residues. Trimming removed 5 bases at V and 4 bases at J, with 14 bases between. This CDR3 reads CASSPVGRGTEAFF. As DNA, the CDR3 is TGTGCCAGCAGCCCTGTAGGGAGGGGCACTGAAGCTTTCTTT.

This chain joins TRBV5-1 and TRBJ2-5; 12 bases are shared with TRBD1. V was pared by 4 bases and J by 5 bases, with 9 bases of the junction left unmatched. CDR1 is SGHRS, CDR2 YFSETQ, per germline. The CDR3 runs to 16 residues. CDR3 in DNA: TGCGCCAGCAGCGCTTACGGGACAGGGGGCCGGGAGACCCAGTACTTC. This codes for CASSAYGTGGRETQYF.